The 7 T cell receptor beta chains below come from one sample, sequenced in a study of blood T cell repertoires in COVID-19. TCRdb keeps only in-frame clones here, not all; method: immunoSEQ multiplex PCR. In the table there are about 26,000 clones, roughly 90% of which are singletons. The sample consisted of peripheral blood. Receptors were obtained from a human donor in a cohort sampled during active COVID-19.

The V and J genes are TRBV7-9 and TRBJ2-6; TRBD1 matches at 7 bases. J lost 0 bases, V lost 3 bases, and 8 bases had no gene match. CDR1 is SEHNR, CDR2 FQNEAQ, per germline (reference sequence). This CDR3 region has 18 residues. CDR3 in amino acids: CASSFRGTEISGANVLTF. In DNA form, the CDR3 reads TGTGCCAGCAGCTTTAGGGGGACAGAGATCTCTGGGGCCAACGTCCTGACTTTC.

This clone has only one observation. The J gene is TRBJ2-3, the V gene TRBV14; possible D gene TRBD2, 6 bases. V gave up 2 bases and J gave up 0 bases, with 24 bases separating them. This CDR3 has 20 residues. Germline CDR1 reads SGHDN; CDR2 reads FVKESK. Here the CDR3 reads CASSQPPRAGTTFSTDTQYF. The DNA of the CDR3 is TGTGCCAGCAGCCAACCGCCGCGGGCGGGGACCACCTTTAGCACAGATACGCAGTATTTT.

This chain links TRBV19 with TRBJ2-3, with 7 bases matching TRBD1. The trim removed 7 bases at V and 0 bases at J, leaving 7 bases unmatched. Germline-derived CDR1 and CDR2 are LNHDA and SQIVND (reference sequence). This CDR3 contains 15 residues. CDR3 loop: CASKENRGSTDTQYF. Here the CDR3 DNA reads TGTGCCAGTAAGGAAAACAGGGGTAGCACAGATACGCAGTATTTT.

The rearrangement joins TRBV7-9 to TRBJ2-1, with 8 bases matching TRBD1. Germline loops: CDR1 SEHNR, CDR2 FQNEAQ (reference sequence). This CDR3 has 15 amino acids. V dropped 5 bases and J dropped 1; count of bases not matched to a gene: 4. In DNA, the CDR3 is TGTGCCAGCAGCCCGGGACAGGTTTCCTACAATGAGCAGTTCTTC. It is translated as CASSPGQVSYNEQFF.

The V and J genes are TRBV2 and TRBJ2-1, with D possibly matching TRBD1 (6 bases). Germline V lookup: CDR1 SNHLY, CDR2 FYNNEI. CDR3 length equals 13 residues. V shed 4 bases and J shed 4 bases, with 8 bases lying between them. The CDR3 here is CASSGTVYNEQFF. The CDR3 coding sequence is TGTGCCAGCAGTGGGACAGTTTACAATGAGCAGTTCTTC. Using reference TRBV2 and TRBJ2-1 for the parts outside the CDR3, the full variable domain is EPEVTQTPSHQVTQMGQEVILRCVPISNHLYFYWYRQILGQKVEFLVSFYNNEISEKSEIFDDQFSVERPDGSNFTLKIRSTKLEDSAMYFCASSGTVYNEQFFGPGTRLTVL.

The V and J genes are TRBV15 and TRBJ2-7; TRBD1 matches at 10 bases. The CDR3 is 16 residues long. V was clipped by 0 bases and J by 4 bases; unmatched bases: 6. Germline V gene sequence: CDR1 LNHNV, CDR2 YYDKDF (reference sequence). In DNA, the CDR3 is TGTGCCACCAGCAGAGATCCGGGACAGGGGAAGTACGAGCAGTACTTC. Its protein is CATSRDPGQGKYEQYF.

This CDR3 reads CASSPPRVASHYEQYF. CDR3 nucleotides: TGTGCCAGCAGTCCCCCGAGGGTAGCGTCCCACTACGAGCAGTACTTC. The rearrangement links TRBV25-1 to TRBJ2-7; D possibly corresponds to TRBD2 (5 bases). CDR3 length equals 16 residues. Germline V gene data show CDR1 as MGHDK and CDR2 as SYGVNS. Trimming took 5 bases from V and 3 from J, leaving 20 bases between them.